Listed below are T cell receptor beta chains from one sample, sequenced in a study of blood T cells in healthy people across ages. TCRdb called the 5' RACE reads again in MiXCR, with one record for every CDR3 protein. Of some 1.5 million distinct CDR3 sequences in the sample, less than 45% were seen once. The sequencing sample was made of blood. Receptor source: a woman between 18 and 29 years old in good health. Both conserved end residues are trimmed from each CDR3. A D gene is named only where the DNA matches it firmly.

d_call: -; j_call: TRBJ2-7; v_call: TRBV6-5; cdr3_aa: ASSYWRGFSYEQY
d_call: -; j_call: TRBJ2-1; v_call: TRBV20-1; cdr3_aa: SAPNWGSNEQF
d_call: -; j_call: TRBJ1-4; v_call: TRBV2; cdr3_aa: ASSTRYEKLF
d_call: -; j_call: TRBJ1-2; v_call: TRBV2; cdr3_aa: ASGGDGEVIT
d_call: -; j_call: -; v_call: TRBV10-3; cdr3_aa: ATGRGSGTQY
d_call: -; j_call: TRBJ2-7; v_call: TRBV6-1; cdr3_aa: ASTDPAGNLRWQY
d_call: TRBD2; j_call: TRBJ2-1; v_call: TRBV7-9; cdr3_aa: ASGRSSGTYNEQF
d_call: TRBD1; j_call: TRBJ1-2; v_call: TRBV20-1; cdr3_aa: SARDPQGASDGYT
d_call: TRBD2; j_call: TRBJ2-3; v_call: TRBV6-2/TRBV6-3; cdr3_aa: ASSYWRGAQQATQY
d_call: -; j_call: TRBJ2-3; v_call: TRBV28; cdr3_aa: ASSVDIGSDTQY
d_call: TRBD2; j_call: TRBJ2-7; v_call: TRBV5-1; cdr3_aa: ASSLMGRTSPLYSYEQY
d_call: -; j_call: TRBJ1-5; v_call: TRBV9; cdr3_aa: ASSGQADQPQH
d_call: TRBD1; j_call: TRBJ1-2; v_call: TRBV29-1; cdr3_aa: SVNWGTGFHT
d_call: -; j_call: -; v_call: TRBV27; cdr3_aa: ASSLVAGPRDEQY
d_call: -; j_call: TRBJ1-4; v_call: TRBV7-9; cdr3_aa: ASTQPSRREKLF
d_call: TRBD1; j_call: TRBJ2-7; v_call: TRBV4-3; cdr3_aa: ASSQVPGTGDYEQY
d_call: -; j_call: TRBJ2-1; v_call: TRBV6-2/TRBV6-3; cdr3_aa: ASNAASFYNEQF
d_call: TRBD2; j_call: TRBJ2-3; v_call: TRBV10-3; cdr3_aa: AISESASGSRDTQY
d_call: -; j_call: TRBJ2-5; v_call: TRBV20-1; cdr3_aa: SARDWPVQETQY
d_call: TRBD2; j_call: TRBJ2-5; v_call: TRBV7-7; cdr3_aa: ASKPGTSGKETQY
d_call: -; j_call: TRBJ1-5; v_call: TRBV6-2/TRBV6-3; cdr3_aa: ASSYRAGNQPQH
d_call: -; j_call: TRBJ1-5; v_call: TRBV12-3/TRBV12-4; cdr3_aa: ASSLKGNSNQPQH
d_call: -; j_call: TRBJ2-7; v_call: TRBV4-3; cdr3_aa: ASSQDEGANYEQY
d_call: -; j_call: TRBJ2-7; v_call: TRBV27; cdr3_aa: ASSFGKSYEQY
d_call: -; j_call: TRBJ2-7; v_call: TRBV28; cdr3_aa: ASRHNSSSYEQY
d_call: -; j_call: TRBJ1-1; v_call: TRBV20-1; cdr3_aa: SASGSPNMNTEAF
d_call: TRBD1; j_call: TRBJ2-1; v_call: TRBV27; cdr3_aa: ASSLRTGGRNEQF
d_call: -; j_call: TRBJ1-5; v_call: TRBV5-1; cdr3_aa: ASSLDGGPGQPQH
d_call: -; j_call: TRBJ2-1; v_call: TRBV6-2/TRBV6-3; cdr3_aa: ASLTEYNEQF
d_call: -; j_call: TRBJ2-7; v_call: TRBV6-2/TRBV6-3; cdr3_aa: ASRRYGAPYEQY
d_call: -; j_call: TRBJ1-1; v_call: TRBV6-6; cdr3_aa: ASSYGQKRMNTEAF
d_call: -; j_call: TRBJ2-7; v_call: TRBV29-1; cdr3_aa: SVEVRGSYEQY
d_call: -; j_call: TRBJ1-2; v_call: TRBV29-1; cdr3_aa: SVEQGTQYGYT
d_call: -; j_call: TRBJ2-1; v_call: TRBV4-1; cdr3_aa: ASSQGGPQETQF
d_call: -; j_call: TRBJ2-4; v_call: TRBV7-8; cdr3_aa: ASSQMGHEEQY